This T cell receptor (beta chain) was recorded in a study of OX40 agonist ivuxolimab in advanced cancers. Notes on the study in general: The authors did not determine the antigen specificity of the expanded peripheral T cells.

The method was immunoSEQ multiplex PCR; TCRdb's version includes in-frame clones alone and lacks a portion of them. Of under 80,000 clones detected, 70% to 90% appear once; the ten largest clones hold more than 0.75%. The CDR3 covers 14 residues. The germline V gene encodes CDR1 MDHEN and CDR2 SYDVKM. A word on this clone: No antigen is known for it.

The clonotype was recovered from an adult with an advanced solid tumor such as melanoma, head and neck, liver or kidney cancer. The material was CD4+ or CD8+ T cells sorted from blood, obtained in a trial of the OX40 agonist ivuxolimab. The chain recombines TRBV28 with TRBJ2-5; possibly TRBD1 or TRBD2 for D (5 bases each). TRBJ2-7 matches the DNA end more closely, so the J call is doubtful. The CDR3 nucleotides are TGTGCCAGCAGCTCCCCGGGGCCGACTTACGAGCAGTACTTC. Its translation is CASSSPGPTYEQYF.